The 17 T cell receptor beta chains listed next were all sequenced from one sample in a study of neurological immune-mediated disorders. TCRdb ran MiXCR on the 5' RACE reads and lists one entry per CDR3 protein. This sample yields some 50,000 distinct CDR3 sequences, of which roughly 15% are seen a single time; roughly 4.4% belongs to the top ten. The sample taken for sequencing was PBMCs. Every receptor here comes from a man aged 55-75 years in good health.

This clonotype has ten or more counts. The CDR3 loop is CSAKLEADRANQPQHF. The CDR3 DNA is TGCAGTGCTAAACTCGAAGCGGACAGGGCCAATCAGCCCCAGCATTTT. The chain joins TRBV20-1 to TRBJ1-5; 8 nucleotides align to TRBD1. The CDR3 has 16 residues. V shed 4 bases and J 3 bases; nucleotides not matched to a gene: 11. Per the germline V gene, CDR1 is DFQATT and CDR2 is SNEGSKA (reference sequence).

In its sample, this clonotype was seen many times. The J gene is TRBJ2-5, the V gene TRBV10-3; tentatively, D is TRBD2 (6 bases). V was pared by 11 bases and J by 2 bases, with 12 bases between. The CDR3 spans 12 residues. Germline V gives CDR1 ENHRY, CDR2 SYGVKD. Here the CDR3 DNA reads TGTGCCGTCCGGGACTCGCAAGAGACCCAGTACTTC. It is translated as CAVRDSQETQYF.

The CDR3 nucleotides read TGTGCCAGCAGTTTAGGGGACTTTAACACCGGGGAGCTGTTTTTT. It yields the protein CASSLGDFNTGELFF. The V call is TRBV12-3 or TRBV12-4, the J call TRBJ2-2; weak D call: TRBD2 (6 bases). The CDR3 spans 15 residues. V was shortened by 1 base and J by 2 bases, with 8 bases between the two germline ends.

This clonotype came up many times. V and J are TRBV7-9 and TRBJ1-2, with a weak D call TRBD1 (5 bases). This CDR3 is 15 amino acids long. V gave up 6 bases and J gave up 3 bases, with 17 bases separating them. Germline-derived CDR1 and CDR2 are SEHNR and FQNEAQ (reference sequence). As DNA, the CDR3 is TGTGCCAGCAGTCCGGACACTCAGTTAGACTATGGCTACACCTTC. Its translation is CASSPDTQLDYGYTF.

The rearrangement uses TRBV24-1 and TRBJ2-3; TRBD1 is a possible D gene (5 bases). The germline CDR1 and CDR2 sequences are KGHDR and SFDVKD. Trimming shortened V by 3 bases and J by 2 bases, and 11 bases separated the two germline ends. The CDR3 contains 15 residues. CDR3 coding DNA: TGTGCCACCAGTGATAGAACAGGAGCCACAGATACGCAGTATTTT. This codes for CATSDRTGATDTQYF.

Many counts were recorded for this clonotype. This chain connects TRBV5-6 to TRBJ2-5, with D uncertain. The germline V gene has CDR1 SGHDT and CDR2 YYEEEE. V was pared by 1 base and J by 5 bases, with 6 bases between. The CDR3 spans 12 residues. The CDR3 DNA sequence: TGTGCCAGCAGCTTGCTAGGGGAGACCCAGTACTTC. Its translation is CASSLLGETQYF. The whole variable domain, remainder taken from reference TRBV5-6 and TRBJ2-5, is DAGVTQSPTHLIKTRGQQVTLRCSPKSGHDTVSWYQQALGQGPQFIFQYYEEEERQRGNFPDRFSGHQFPNYSSELNVNALLLGDSALYLCASSLLGETQYFGPGTRLLVL.

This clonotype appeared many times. DNA of the CDR3: TGTGCCAGCATTCCCGACAGGGCGGGGACCGGGGAGCTGTTTTTT. It yields the protein CASIPDRAGTGELFF. The V gene is TRBV6-2 or TRBV6-3, the J gene TRBJ2-2; D may be TRBD1 (7 bases). The CDR3 covers 15 residues. Trimming cost V 7 bases and J 5 bases, with 17 bases left between them. Looked up from germline, CDR1 is MNHEY and CDR2 is SVGEGT.

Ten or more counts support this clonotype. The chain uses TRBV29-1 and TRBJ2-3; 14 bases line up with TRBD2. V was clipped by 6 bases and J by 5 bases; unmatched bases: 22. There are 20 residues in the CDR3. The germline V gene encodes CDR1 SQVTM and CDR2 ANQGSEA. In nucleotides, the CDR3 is TGCAGCGTACAAGGTCTACAGCTGATGACTAGCGGGAGGGCTCAAGATACGCAGTATTTT. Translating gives CSVQGLQLMTSGRAQDTQYF.

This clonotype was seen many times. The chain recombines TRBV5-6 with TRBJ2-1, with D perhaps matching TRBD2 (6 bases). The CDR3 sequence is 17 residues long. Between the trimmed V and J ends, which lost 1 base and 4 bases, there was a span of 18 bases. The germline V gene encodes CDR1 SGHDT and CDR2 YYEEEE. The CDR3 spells CASSLWRVVFSYNEQFF. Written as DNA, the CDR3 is TGTGCCAGCAGCTTGTGGAGGGTAGTGTTTTCGTACAATGAGCAGTTCTTC. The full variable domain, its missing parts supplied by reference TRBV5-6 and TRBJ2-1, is DAGVTQSPTHLIKTRGQQVTLRCSPKSGHDTVSWYQQALGQGPQFIFQYYEEEERQRGNFPDRFSGHQFPNYSSELNVNALLLGDSALYLCASSLWRVVFSYNEQFFGPGTRLTVL.

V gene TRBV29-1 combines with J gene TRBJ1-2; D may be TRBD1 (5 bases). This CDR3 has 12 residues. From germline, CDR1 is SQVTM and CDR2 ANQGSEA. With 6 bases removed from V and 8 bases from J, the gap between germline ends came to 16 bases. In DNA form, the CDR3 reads TGCAGCGTCGGGACGACATGGGGAGGCTACACCTTC. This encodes CSVGTTWGGYTF.

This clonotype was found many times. The CDR3 coding sequence is TGCAGCGCTGACAGGGCGGCGGACACTGAAGCTTTCTTT. It encodes CSADRAADTEAFF. The chain carries TRBV29-1 and TRBJ1-1; TRBD1 aligns across 7 bases. Germline V gives CDR1 SQVTM, CDR2 ANQGSEA. CDR3 size: 13 residues. The J segment lost 3 bases and the V segment lost 7 bases, leaving 8 bases of the junction unmatched.

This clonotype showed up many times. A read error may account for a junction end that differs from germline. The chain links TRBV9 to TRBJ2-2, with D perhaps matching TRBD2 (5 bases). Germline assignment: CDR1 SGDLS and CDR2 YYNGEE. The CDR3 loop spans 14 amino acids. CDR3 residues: CASSVWAYSGELLF. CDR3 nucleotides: TGTGCCAGCAGCGTATGGGCCTACTCCGGGGAGCTGTTGTTT.

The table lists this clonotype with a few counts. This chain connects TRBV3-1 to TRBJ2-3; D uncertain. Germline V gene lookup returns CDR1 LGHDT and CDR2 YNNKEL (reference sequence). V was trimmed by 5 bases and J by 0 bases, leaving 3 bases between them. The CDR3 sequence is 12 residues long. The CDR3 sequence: CASSGSTDTQYF. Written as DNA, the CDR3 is TGTGCCAGCAGCGGGAGCACAGATACGCAGTATTTT.

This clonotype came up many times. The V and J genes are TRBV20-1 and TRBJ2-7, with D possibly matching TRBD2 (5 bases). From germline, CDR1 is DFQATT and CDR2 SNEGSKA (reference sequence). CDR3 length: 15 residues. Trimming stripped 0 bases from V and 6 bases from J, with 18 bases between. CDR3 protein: CSAREGQRPKTEQYF. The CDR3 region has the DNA TGCAGTGCTAGAGAGGGCCAGCGGCCCAAAACCGAGCAGTACTTC.

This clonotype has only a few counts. CDR3 residues: CASSATGAGELFF. CDR3 nucleotides: TGTGCCAGCAGCGCCACAGGGGCCGGGGAGCTGTTTTTT. V is TRBV12-3 or TRBV12-4 and J is TRBJ2-2; 7 nucleotides agree with TRBD1. The ends lost 6 bases at V and 6 bases at J; junction bases unmatched: 4. CDR3 length: 13 residues.

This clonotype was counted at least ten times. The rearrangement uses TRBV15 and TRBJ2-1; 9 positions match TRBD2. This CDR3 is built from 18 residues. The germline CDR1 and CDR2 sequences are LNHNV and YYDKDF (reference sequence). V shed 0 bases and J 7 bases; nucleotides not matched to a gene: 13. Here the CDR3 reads CATSRDPRDSGRSNEQFF. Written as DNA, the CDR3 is TGTGCCACCAGCAGAGATCCCCGGGATAGCGGGAGAAGTAATGAGCAGTTCTTC.

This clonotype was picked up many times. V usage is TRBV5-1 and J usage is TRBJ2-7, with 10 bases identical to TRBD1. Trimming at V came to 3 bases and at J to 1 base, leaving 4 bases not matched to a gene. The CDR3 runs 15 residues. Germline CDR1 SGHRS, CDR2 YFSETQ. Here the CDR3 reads CASSWTGGGSYEQYF. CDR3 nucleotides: TGCGCCAGCAGCTGGACAGGGGGTGGTTCCTACGAGCAGTACTTC.